Below, 28 T cell receptor beta chains from the same sample are listed, as sequenced in a study of T cell repertoires in cytomegalovirus infection. TCRdb called the reads again in MiXCR, with one record for every CDR3 protein. This table has under 350,000 distinct CDR3 sequences, 8% to 9.5% appearing once. Specimen: PBMCs. The receptors come from a human donor in good health (CMV status not recorded). Some clones in this sample may be carry-over from other donors' samples.

This clonotype was picked up a small number of times. The chain has TRBV6-2 or TRBV6-3 and TRBJ2-1, with 7 bases matching TRBD2. Per the germline V gene, CDR1 is MNHEY and CDR2 is SVGEGT. CDR3 length: 15 amino acids. V lost 6 bases, J lost 9 bases, and 14 bases stayed unmatched. CDR3 loop: CASSPAGPSEGEQFF. The CDR3 region has the DNA TGTGCCAGCAGCCCAGCGGGGCCGTCCGAAGGTGAGCAGTTCTTC.

Remarks on this clonotype: The CDR3 does not end in the conserved phenylalanine or tryptophan, so this is likely a read error. The chain links TRBV4-2 to TRBJ2-3; the match to TRBD2 covers 10 bases. Looked up from germline, CDR1 is LGHNA and CDR2 is YNFKEQ. V was clipped by 0 bases and J by 3 bases; unmatched bases: 3. The CDR3 has 16 residues. The CDR3 region has the DNA TGTGCCAGCAGCCAAGAGCTAGCGGGGGTAACAGATACGCAGTATCTT. Translating gives CASSQELAGVTDTQYL.

The chain combines TRBV7-2 with TRBJ2-7; 9 nucleotides agree with TRBD1. The germline V gene encodes CDR1 SGHTA and CDR2 FQGNSA. This CDR3 is 21 amino acids long. The trim removed 0 bases at V and 0 bases at J, leaving 18 bases unmatched. CDR3 in DNA: TGTGCCAGCAGCTTAGCGACGGCTATTCTTGCCGGACAGGGGAGCTCCTACGAGCAGTACTTC. Translation: CASSLATAILAGQGSSYEQYF.

This clonotype was seen at least ten times. The gene calls are TRBV28 and TRBJ1-6; D is undetermined. Germline CDR1 MDHEN, CDR2 SYDVKM. The V gene lost 5 bases and the J gene lost 5 bases, with 10 bases spanning the gap. CDR3 length: 14 amino acids. CDR3 sequence reads: CASSLHTNNSPLHF. CDR3 nucleotide sequence: TGTGCCAGCAGTCTTCATACAAATAATTCACCCCTCCACTTT.

Concerning this clonotype: A much larger clone is a single base away; this may be a read error. The chain uses TRBV12-3 or TRBV12-4 and TRBJ1-5; 8 nucleotides align to TRBD1. Trimming removed 6 bases from V and 7 bases from J; junction bases left unmatched: 8. CDR3 length: 14 amino acids. The CDR3 bases are TGTGCCAGCAGCCTGTCAGGGGGCTGGCAGCCCCAGCATTTT. It translates to CASSLSGGWQPQHF.

This clonotype came up a few times. This sequence joins TRBV9 and TRBJ2-5, with TRBD2 identical over 13 bases. CDR3 length: 15 residues. V shed 4 bases, J shed 5 bases, and the junction held 5 bases outside the gene matches. Germline CDR1 is SGDLS and CDR2 is YYNGEE. The CDR3 spells CASSRTSGGGETQYF. CDR3 DNA: TGTGCCAGCAGCCGAACTAGCGGGGGGGGGGAGACCCAGTACTTC. The full variable domain, with the rest looked up from reference TRBV9 and TRBJ2-5, is DSGVTQTPKHLITATGQRVTLRCSPRSGDLSVYWYQQSLDQGLQFLIQYYNGEERAKGNILERFSAQQFPDLHSELNLSSLELGDSALYFCASSRTSGGGETQYFGPGTRLLVL.

This clonotype was counted only a few times. A single base separates this from a much larger clone, so it may be a read error. The chain uses TRBV7-6 and TRBJ1-6; no definite D call. Trimming pared 1 base from V and 0 bases from J, leaving 4 bases between. This CDR3 spans 15 amino acids. Germline V lookup: CDR1 SGHVS, CDR2 FNYEAQ. CDR3 nucleotide sequence: TGTGCCAGCAGCTTAGTCAGCTCCTATAATTCACCCCTCCACTTT. It yields the protein CASSLVSSYNSPLHF.

The chain uses TRBV20-1 and TRBJ1-5; D unclear. Germline V gives CDR1 DFQATT, CDR2 SNEGSKA (reference sequence). This CDR3 has 16 amino acids. V lost 6 bases, J lost 0 bases, and 18 bases lay in between. CDR3 region: CSAGSTGGYSNQPQHF. CDR3 coding DNA: TGCAGTGCCGGGAGTACGGGAGGGTATAGCAATCAGCCCCAGCATTTT.

This clonotype was detected a few times. The chain is built from TRBV28 and TRBJ1-5, with no clear D. The V end lost 2 bases, the J end lost 1 base, and 12 bases lay between the germline ends. This CDR3 is 16 amino acids long. The germline V gene has CDR1 MDHEN and CDR2 SYDVKM. CDR3 protein: CASSLTFGGSNQPQHF. The CDR3 DNA reads TGTGCCAGCAGTTTAACCTTTGGTGGGAGCAATCAGCCCCAGCATTTT.

This clonotype appeared a few times. The chain combines TRBV6-5 with TRBJ2-1, with D maybe TRBD2 (6 bases). This CDR3 is 13 amino acids long. The germline CDR1 and CDR2 sequences are MNHEY and SVGAGI. Trimming pared 8 bases from V and 2 bases from J, leaving 10 bases between. The CDR3 coding sequence is TGTGCCAGCGCTCCGGGGGCCTACAATGAGCAGTTCTTC. Amino acids: CASAPGAYNEQFF.

This clonotype has at least ten counts. This rearrangement joins TRBV28 to TRBJ1-5; TRBD1 is a possible D gene (5 bases). V was shortened by 5 bases and J by 2 bases, with 13 bases between the two germline ends. The V gene's germline CDR1 is MDHEN and CDR2 SYDVKM. The length of the CDR3 is 15 residues. CDR3: CASSTRRGGNQPQHF. For the CDR3, the DNA is TGTGCCAGCAGTACCCGGAGGGGCGGCAATCAGCCCCAGCATTTT. Filled out from reference TRBV28 and TRBJ1-5, the complete variable domain reads DVKVTQSSRYLVKRTGEKVFLECVQDMDHENMFWYRQDPGLGLRLIYFSYDVKMKEKGDIPEGYSVSREKKERFSLILESASTNQTSMYLCASSTRRGGNQPQHFGDGTRLSIL.

This clonotype showed up many times. This chain connects TRBV19 to TRBJ1-5; 9 nucleotides line up with TRBD1. V lost 7 bases, J lost 1 base, and 8 bases stayed unmatched. Germline loops: CDR1 LNHDA, CDR2 SQIVND (reference sequence). This CDR3 has 16 amino acids. CDR3 coding DNA: TGTGCCAGTACCCCCCGGGACAGGGCCAGCAATCAGCCCCAGCATTTT. Protein sequence: CASTPRDRASNQPQHF.

This clonotype was counted many times. The chain employs TRBV7-9 and TRBJ2-5, with TRBD1 matching 7 bases. V trimming: 4 bases; J trimming: 5 bases; junction bases outside the gene matches: 7. Looked up from germline, CDR1 is SEHNR and CDR2 is FQNEAQ (reference sequence). The CDR3 loop spans 14 amino acids. CDR3: CASSSGTAGETQYF. Written as DNA, the CDR3 is TGTGCCAGCAGCTCAGGGACAGCCGGTGAGACCCAGTACTTC.

The chain carries TRBV18 and TRBJ2-3; D not resolved. CDR3 length: 15 residues. V was shortened by 6 bases and J by 0 bases, with 13 bases between the two germline ends. Looked up from germline, CDR1 is KGHSH and CDR2 is LQKENI. CDR3 amino acids: CASSFVEGSTDTQYF. CDR3 DNA: TGTGCCAGCTCCTTCGTGGAAGGGAGCACAGATACGCAGTATTTT. Complete variable domain (other parts from reference TRBV18 and TRBJ2-3): NAGVMQNPRHLVRRRGQEARLRCSPMKGHSHVYWYRQLPEEGLKFMVYLQKENIIDESGMPKERFSAEFPKEGPSILRIQQVVRGDSAAYFCASSFVEGSTDTQYFGPGTRLTVL.

The V call is TRBV7-2, the J call TRBJ2-1, with D perhaps matching TRBD1 (6 bases). CDR3 length: 14 residues. Germline V gene sequence: CDR1 SGHTA, CDR2 FQGNSA. The V gene lost 3 bases and the J gene lost 7 bases, with 13 bases spanning the gap. The CDR3 loop reads CASSLPGERNEQFF. In DNA, the CDR3 is TGTGCCAGCAGCTTGCCAGGGGAGAGGAATGAGCAGTTCTTC.

The sample holds many counts of this clonotype. The chain combines TRBV7-2 with TRBJ1-4; 10 positions match TRBD1. CDR3 length: 16 residues. Germline V CDR1 and CDR2: SGHTA, FQGNSA. V lost 5 bases and J lost 8; bases outside the gene matches: 11. DNA for the CDR3: TGTGCCAGCAGCGACAGGGGGCGTTCGCTGGGAGAAAAACTGTTTTTT. Protein sequence: CASSDRGRSLGEKLFF.

The genes are TRBV7-2 and TRBJ2-3; 12 bases are a match to TRBD2. Germline lookup yields CDR1 SGHTA and CDR2 FQGNSA. With 2 bases clipped from V and 6 bases from J, the junction kept 12 bases outside the gene matches. The CDR3 is 18 amino acids. The CDR3 sequence is CASSLKSSGRALTDTQYF. CDR3 nucleotides: TGTGCCAGCAGCTTAAAGTCTAGCGGGAGGGCCTTGACGGATACGCAGTATTTT.

This clonotype has ten or more counts. This sequence joins TRBV2 and TRBJ1-6, with unresolved D. The CDR3 totals 14 residues. With 7 bases removed from V and 7 bases from J, the gap between germline ends came to 14 bases. Germline CDR1 is SNHLY and CDR2 is FYNNEI. CDR3 nucleotides: TGTGCCAGCAATTTACTACAGAGGAATTCACCCCTCCACTTT. It translates to CASNLLQRNSPLHF.

This clonotype was detected ten times or more. The junction differs from germline at one of its ends, possibly a read error. J is TRBJ2-7 and V is TRBV7-2, with D perhaps TRBD2 (6 bases). CDR3 size: 14 residues. Germline V CDR1 and CDR2: SGHTA, FQGNSA. The CDR3 loop is CASRLDGSSYEQYF. The CDR3 coding sequence is TGTGCCAGCAGGTTAGACGGGAGCTCCTACGAGCAGTACTTC.

This clonotype turned up a few times. This chain joins TRBV7-9 and TRBJ1-5; TRBD1 is a possible D gene (6 bases). The CDR3 sequence is 15 residues long. Looked up from germline, CDR1 is SEHNR and CDR2 is FQNEAQ (reference sequence). V was shortened by 4 bases and J by 3 bases, with 13 bases between the two germline ends. This CDR3 reads CASSSLRDNNQPQHF. The CDR3 region has the DNA TGTGCCAGCAGCTCCCTCCGGGACAACAATCAGCCCCAGCATTTT.

For this clonotype: At one of its ends the junction is not consistent with the germline gene, which may arise from a read error. This chain links TRBV27 with TRBJ1-2; the match to TRBD1 covers 7 bases. The CDR3 is made up of 17 amino acids. In germline, CDR1 is MNHEY, CDR2 SMNVEV (reference sequence). The CDR3 DNA is TGTGCCAGCAGTTTATCGGTGGAGGGGGCGCCCCGGTCTGGCTACACTTTC. It is translated as CASSLSVEGAPRSGYTF.

The sample holds many counts of this clonotype. The chain employs TRBV11-2 and TRBJ2-2, with unresolved D. Germline V CDR1 and CDR2: SGHAT, FQNNGV. There are 13 residues in the CDR3. V lost 6 bases, J lost 2 bases, and 7 bases lay in between. CDR3 region: CASSSANTGELFF. The CDR3 region has the DNA TGTGCCAGCAGTTCGGCCAACACCGGGGAGCTGTTTTTT.

Ten or more counts support this clonotype. This sequence joins TRBV12-3 or TRBV12-4 and TRBJ2-3, with TRBD2 identical over 11 bases. The V gene end was trimmed by 5 bases and the J gene end by 0 bases; junction bases not matched to a gene: 4. The CDR3 sequence is 16 residues long. The chain's CDR3 is CASSDSGGASTDTQYF. CDR3 DNA: TGTGCCAGCAGTGATAGCGGGGGGGCTAGCACAGATACGCAGTATTTT.

This clonotype was counted ten times or more. The rearrangement links TRBV29-1 to TRBJ1-2; D not certain. CDR3 length: 13 residues. CDR1 and CDR2 from the germline V gene are SQVTM and ANQGSEA. V lost 3 bases to trimming and J lost 2 bases, with 10 bases between them. The CDR3 loop reads CSVDEALNYGYTF. The CDR3 bases are TGCAGCGTTGACGAGGCCCTCAACTATGGCTACACCTTC. Supplemented by reference TRBV29-1 and TRBJ1-2, the full variable domain reads SAVISQKPSRDICQRGTSLTIQCQVDSQVTMMFWYRQQPGQSLTLIATANQGSEATYESGFVIDKFPISRPNLTFSTLTVSNMSPEDSSIYLCSVDEALNYGYTFGSGTRLTVV.

The J gene is TRBJ2-5, the V gene TRBV6-2 or TRBV6-3, with D maybe TRBD2 (6 bases). The germline V gene has CDR1 MNHEY and CDR2 SVGEGT. The CDR3 extends over 15 amino acids. Trimming left V 2 bases short and J 2 bases short, with 12 bases between. In DNA form, the CDR3 reads TGTGCCAGCAGTTACGCCGCGGGGATTCAAGAGACCCAGTACTTC. Protein: CASSYAAGIQETQYF.

This clonotype came up a few times. J is TRBJ2-1 and V is TRBV20-1, with 11 bases identical to TRBD2. V gave up 7 bases and J gave up 4 bases; unmatched junction bases: 3. The CDR3 totals 13 residues. The germline gives CDR1 DFQATT, CDR2 SNEGSKA (reference sequence). The CDR3, as DNA: TGCAGTGTTTCTAGCGGGGGGTACAATGAGCAGTTCTTC. Amino acid sequence: CSVSSGGYNEQFF.

This rearrangement joins TRBV19 to TRBJ1-5, with 7 bases that match TRBD1. Looked up from germline, CDR1 is LNHDA and CDR2 is SQIVND (reference sequence). This CDR3 is 15 amino acids long. V was clipped by 3 bases and J by 1 base; unmatched bases: 3. The CDR3 sequence is CASSIAGQSNQPQHF. The CDR3 DNA is TGTGCCAGTAGTATTGCGGGACAGAGCAATCAGCCCCAGCATTTT.

This clonotype was counted at least ten times. V and J are TRBV4-2 and TRBJ2-3; 14 positions match TRBD2. The V gene's germline CDR1 is LGHNA and CDR2 YNFKEQ. V shed 5 bases and J 5 bases; nucleotides not matched to a gene: 6. The CDR3 runs to 16 residues. CDR3 in amino acids: CASSNSGTSGRDTQYF. In DNA form, the CDR3 reads TGTGCCAGCAGCAACTCCGGGACTAGCGGGAGAGATACGCAGTATTTT.